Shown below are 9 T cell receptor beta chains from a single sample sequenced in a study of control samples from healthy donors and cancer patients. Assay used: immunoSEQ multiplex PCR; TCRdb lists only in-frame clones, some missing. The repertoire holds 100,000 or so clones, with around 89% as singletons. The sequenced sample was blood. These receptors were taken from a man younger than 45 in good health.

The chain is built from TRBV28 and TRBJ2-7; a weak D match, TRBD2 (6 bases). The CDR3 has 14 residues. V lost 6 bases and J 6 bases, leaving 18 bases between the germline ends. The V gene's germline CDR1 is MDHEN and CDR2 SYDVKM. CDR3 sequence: CASSGRGQGSEQYF. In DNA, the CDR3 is TGTGCCAGCAGCGGGAGAGGCCAGGGCTCCGAGCAGTACTTC.

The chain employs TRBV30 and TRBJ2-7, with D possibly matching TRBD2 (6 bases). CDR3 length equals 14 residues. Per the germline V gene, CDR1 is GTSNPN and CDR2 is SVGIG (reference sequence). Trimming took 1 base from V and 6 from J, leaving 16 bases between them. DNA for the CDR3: TGTGCCTGGAGTGCGGGACTTCAAGCCGCCGAGCAGTACGTC. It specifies CAWSAGLQAAEQYV.

Here the CDR3 DNA reads TGTGCCAGCAGCTTATCGGTCGCTTATAGCAATCAGCCCCAGCATTTT. This translates into CASSLSVAYSNQPQHF. The chain links TRBV7-8 to TRBJ1-5; D gene uncertain. V was shortened by 2 bases and J by 0 bases, with 11 bases between the two germline ends. Germline-derived CDR1 and CDR2 are SGHVS and FQNEAQ. CDR3 size: 16 residues.

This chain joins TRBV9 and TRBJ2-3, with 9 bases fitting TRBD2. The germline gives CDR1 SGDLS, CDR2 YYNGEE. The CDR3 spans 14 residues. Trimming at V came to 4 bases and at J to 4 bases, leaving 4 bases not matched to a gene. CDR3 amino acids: CASSTGLASDTQYF. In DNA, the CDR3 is TGTGCCAGCAGCACCGGACTAGCGTCAGATACGCAGTATTTT.

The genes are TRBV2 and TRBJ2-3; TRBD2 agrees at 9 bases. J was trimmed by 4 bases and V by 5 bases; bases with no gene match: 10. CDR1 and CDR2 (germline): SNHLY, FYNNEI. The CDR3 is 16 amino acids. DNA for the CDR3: TGTGCCAGCAGTTTTGGGGTAGCGGGGGTTCCAGATACGCAGTATTTT. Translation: CASSFGVAGVPDTQYF. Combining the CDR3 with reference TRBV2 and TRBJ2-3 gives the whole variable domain EPEVTQTPSHQVTQMGQEVILRCVPISNHLYFYWYRQILGQKVEFLVSFYNNEISEKSEIFDDQFSVERPDGSNFTLKIRSTKLEDSAMYFCASSFGVAGVPDTQYFGPGTRLTVL.

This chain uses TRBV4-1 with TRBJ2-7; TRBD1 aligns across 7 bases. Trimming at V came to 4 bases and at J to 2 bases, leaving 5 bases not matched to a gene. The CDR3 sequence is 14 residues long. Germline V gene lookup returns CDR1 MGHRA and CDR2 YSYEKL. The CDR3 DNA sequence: TGCGCCAGCAGCCCCGAAGGGGGCACCTACGAGCAGTACTTC. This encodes CASSPEGGTYEQYF.

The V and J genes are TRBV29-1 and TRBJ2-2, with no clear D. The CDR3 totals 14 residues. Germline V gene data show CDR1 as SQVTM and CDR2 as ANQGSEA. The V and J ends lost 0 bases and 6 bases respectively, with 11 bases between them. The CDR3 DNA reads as TGCAGCGTTGAAGATCTTCCTGGCGCCGGGGAGCTGTTTTTT. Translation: CSVEDLPGAGELFF.

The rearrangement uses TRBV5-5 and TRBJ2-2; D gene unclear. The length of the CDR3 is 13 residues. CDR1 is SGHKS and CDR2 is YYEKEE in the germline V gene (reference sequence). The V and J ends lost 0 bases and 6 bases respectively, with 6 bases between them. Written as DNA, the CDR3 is TGTGCCAGCAGCTTGGGTACGGCCGGGGAGCTGTTTTTT. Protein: CASSLGTAGELFF.

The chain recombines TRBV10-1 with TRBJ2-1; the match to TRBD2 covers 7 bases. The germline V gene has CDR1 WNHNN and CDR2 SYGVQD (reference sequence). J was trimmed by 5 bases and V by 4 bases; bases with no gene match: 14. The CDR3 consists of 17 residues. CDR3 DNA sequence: TGCGCCAGCAGTGGGTCTAGTTCGGCAGGGAGGGACAATGAGCAGTTCTTC. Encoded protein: CASSGSSSAGRDNEQFF.